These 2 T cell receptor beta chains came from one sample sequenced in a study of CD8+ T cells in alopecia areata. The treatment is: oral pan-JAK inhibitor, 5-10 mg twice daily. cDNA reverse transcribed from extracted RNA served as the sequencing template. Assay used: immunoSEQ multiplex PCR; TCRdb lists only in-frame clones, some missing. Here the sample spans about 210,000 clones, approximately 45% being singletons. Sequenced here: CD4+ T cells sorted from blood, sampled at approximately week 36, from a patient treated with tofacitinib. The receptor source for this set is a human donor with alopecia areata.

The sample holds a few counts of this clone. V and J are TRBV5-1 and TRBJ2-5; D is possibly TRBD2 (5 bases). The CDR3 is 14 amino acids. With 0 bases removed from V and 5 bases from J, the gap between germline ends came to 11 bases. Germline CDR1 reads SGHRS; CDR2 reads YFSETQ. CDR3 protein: CASSLVDSVETQYF. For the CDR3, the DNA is TGCGCCAGCAGCTTGGTCGATAGCGTTGAGACCCAGTACTTC.

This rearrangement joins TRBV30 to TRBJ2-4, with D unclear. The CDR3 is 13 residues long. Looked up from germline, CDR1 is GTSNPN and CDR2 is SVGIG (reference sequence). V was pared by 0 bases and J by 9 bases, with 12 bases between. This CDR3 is CAWSVLWRPIQYF. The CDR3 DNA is TGTGCCTGGAGTGTACTTTGGCGCCCCATTCAGTACTTC.